This T cell receptor beta chain was captured by sequencing in a study of blood T cell repertoires in COVID-19. Study details: The United States, Italy and Spain supplied acute and convalescent COVID-19 samples.

The table came from immunoSEQ multiplex PCR; TCRdb's copy has only in-frame clones and leaves some out. This table has approximately 190,000 clones, 70% to 90% appearing once. The V segment lost 4 bases and the J segment 3 bases; nucleotides outside the gene matches: 5. CDR1 is LNHDA, CDR2 SQIVND, per germline (reference sequence). This CDR3 spans 15 amino acids. Specimen: peripheral blood. This receptor was identified in a woman between 40 and 50 years old who had recovered from COVID-19. The V gene is TRBV19, the J gene TRBJ1-5; 8 nucleotides match TRBD1. CDR3 coding DNA: TGTGCCAGTAGTAAGGGACAGGTGAACAATCAGCCCCAGCATTTT. Amino acid sequence: CASSKGQVNNQPQHF.